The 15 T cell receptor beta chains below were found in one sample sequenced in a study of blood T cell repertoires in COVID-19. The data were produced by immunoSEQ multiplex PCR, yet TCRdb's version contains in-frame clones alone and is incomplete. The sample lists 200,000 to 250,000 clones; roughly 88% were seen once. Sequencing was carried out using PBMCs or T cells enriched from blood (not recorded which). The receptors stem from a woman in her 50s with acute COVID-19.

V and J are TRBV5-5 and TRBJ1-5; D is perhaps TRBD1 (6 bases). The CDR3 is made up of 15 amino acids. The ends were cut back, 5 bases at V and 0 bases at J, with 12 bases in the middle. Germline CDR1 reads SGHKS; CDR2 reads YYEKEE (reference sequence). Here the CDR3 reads CASRRTDLSNQPQHF. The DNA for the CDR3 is TGTGCCAGCAGACGGACAGACCTTAGCAATCAGCCCCAGCATTTT. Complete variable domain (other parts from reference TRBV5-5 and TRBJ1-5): DAGVTQSPTHLIKTRGQQVTLRCSPISGHKSVSWYQQVLGQGPQFIFQYYEKEERGRGNFPDRFSARQFPNYSSELNVNALLLGDSALYLCASRRTDLSNQPQHFGDGTRLSIL.

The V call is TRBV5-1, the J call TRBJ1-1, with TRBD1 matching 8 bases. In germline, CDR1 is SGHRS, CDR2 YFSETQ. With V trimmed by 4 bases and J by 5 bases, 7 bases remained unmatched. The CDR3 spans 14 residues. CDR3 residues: CASSTQGAQTEAFF. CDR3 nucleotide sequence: TGCGCCAGCAGCACCCAGGGGGCGCAAACTGAAGCTTTCTTT.

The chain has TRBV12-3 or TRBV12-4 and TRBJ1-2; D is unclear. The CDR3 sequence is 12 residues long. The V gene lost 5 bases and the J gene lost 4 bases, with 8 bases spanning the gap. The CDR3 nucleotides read TGTGCCAGCAGTCCCATGTCCTATGGCTACACCTTC. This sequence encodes CASSPMSYGYTF.

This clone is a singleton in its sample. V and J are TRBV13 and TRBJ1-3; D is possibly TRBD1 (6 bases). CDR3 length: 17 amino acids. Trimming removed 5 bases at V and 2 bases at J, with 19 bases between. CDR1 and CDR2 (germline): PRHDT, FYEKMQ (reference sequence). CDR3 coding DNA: TGTGCCAGCAGCCAATTCCCACCGGGACATACTGGAAACACCATATATTTT. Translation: CASSQFPPGHTGNTIYF.

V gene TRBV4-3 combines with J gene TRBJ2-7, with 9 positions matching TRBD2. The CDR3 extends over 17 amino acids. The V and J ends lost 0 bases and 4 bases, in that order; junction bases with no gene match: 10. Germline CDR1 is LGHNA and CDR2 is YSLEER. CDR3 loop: CASSQDPAGGESYEQYF. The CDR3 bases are TGCGCCAGCAGCCAAGATCCGGCGGGGGGGGAAAGTTACGAGCAGTACTTC.

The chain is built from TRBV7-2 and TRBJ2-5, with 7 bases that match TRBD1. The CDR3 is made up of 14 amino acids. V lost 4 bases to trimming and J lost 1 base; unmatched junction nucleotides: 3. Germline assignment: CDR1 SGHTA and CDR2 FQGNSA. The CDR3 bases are TGTGCCAGCAGCTCTCGACAGGGCCAAGAGACCCAGTACTTC. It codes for CASSSRQGQETQYF.

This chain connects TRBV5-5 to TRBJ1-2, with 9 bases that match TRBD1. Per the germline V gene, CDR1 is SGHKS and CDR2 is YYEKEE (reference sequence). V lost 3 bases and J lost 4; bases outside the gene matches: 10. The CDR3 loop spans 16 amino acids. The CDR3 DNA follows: TGTGCCAGCAGCTCAACACAGGGGGCGGGAGGCTATGGCTACACCTTC. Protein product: CASSSTQGAGGYGYTF.

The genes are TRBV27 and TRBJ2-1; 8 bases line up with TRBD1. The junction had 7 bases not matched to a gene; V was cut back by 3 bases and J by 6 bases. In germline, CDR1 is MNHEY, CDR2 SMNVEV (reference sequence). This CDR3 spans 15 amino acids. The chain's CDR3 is CASSFGQGRLNEQFF. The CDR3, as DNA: TGTGCCAGCAGTTTTGGACAGGGAAGGCTCAATGAGCAGTTCTTC.

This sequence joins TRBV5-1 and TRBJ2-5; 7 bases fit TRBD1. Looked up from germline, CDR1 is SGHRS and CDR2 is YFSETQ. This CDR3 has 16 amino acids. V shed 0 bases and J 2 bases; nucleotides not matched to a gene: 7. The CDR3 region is CASSLEATGLQETQYF. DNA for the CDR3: TGCGCCAGCAGCTTGGAAGCGACAGGGCTTCAAGAGACCCAGTACTTC.

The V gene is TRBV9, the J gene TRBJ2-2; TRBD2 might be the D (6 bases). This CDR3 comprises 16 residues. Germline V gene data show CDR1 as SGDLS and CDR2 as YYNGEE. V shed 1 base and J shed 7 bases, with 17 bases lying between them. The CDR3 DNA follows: TGTGCCAGCAGCGTATCGCGGAGGGCCCAGGTCGGGGAGCTGTTTTTT. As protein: CASSVSRRAQVGELFF.

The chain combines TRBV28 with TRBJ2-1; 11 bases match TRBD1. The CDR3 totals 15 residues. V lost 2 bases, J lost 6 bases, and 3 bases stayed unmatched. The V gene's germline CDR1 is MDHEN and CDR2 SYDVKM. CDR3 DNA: TGTGCCAGCAGTTTAAATGGACAGGGGGCCAATGAGCAGTTCTTC. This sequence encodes CASSLNGQGANEQFF.

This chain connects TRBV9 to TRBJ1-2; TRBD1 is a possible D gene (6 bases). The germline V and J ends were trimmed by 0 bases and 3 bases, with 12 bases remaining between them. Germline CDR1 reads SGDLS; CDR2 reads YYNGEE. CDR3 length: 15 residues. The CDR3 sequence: CASSVVAGDDYGYTF. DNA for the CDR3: TGTGCCAGCAGCGTAGTGGCAGGGGACGACTATGGCTACACCTTC.

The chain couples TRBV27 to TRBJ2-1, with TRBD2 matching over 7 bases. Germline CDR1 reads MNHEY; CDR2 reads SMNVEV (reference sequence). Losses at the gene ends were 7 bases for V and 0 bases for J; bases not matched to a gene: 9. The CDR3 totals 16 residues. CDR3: CASTSGYGSSYNEQFF. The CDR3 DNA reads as TGTGCCAGCACTAGCGGCTACGGTAGCTCCTACAATGAGCAGTTCTTC.

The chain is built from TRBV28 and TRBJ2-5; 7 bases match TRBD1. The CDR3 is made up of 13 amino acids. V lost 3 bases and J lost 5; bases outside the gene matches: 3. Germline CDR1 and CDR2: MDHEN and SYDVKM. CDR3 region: CASSFRGPETQYF. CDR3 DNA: TGTGCCAGCAGTTTTAGGGGGCCGGAGACCCAGTACTTC.

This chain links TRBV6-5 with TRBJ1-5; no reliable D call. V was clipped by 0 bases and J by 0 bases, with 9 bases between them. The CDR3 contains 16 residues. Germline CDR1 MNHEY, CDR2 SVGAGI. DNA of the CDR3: TGTGCCAGCAGTTACTCAACGGGAGATAGCAATCAGCCCCAGCATTTT. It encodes CASSYSTGDSNQPQHF.